This TCR beta chain originates from a study of cytomegalovirus exposure and HLA in healthy donors. Use of 60 Vbeta and 13 Jbeta primers characterized the PCR. This table comes from immunoSEQ multiplex PCR, and its TCRdb copy is limited to in-frame clones, with some not included. The repertoire holds about 77,000 clones, around 78% seen once, with approximately 4.6% in the top ten. The sample was PBMCs. This TCR was recovered from a man aged 35-49 years in good health and CMV-seronegative.

The CDR3: CAINTDTQYF. The DNA for the CDR3 is TGTGCCATTAACACAGATACGCAGTATTTT. The rearrangement joins TRBV2 to TRBJ2-3; D is ambiguous. The germline V and J ends were trimmed by 10 bases and 2 bases, with 4 bases remaining between them. Germline lookup yields CDR1 SNHLY and CDR2 FYNNEI. The CDR3 loop spans 10 amino acids.